Shown below are 21 T cell receptor beta chains from a single sample sequenced in a study of beta chain features in type 1 diabetes. Study-wide results and limits: All four CD4+ subsets of Type 1 diabetes patients contained TCRB CDR3s that were moderately but significantly shorter.

These receptors' antigens are unknown. What was sequenced were expressed TCRB transcripts, since all of the isolated RNA had been reverse transcribed. Measured with immunoSEQ multiplex PCR; TCRdb has only the in-frame clones, and not every one. Of about 700,000 clones in the sample, around an eighth were seen once. The sample comprised naive CD4+ T cells from blood. The receptors were gathered from a young man with type 1 diabetes.

This clone was seen a handful of times. V is TRBV13 and J is TRBJ1-1; D is possibly TRBD1 (6 bases). Germline V gene lookup returns CDR1 PRHDT and CDR2 FYEKMQ (reference sequence). The CDR3 is made up of 15 amino acids. With 6 bases removed from V and 5 bases from J, the gap between germline ends came to 19 bases. The CDR3 is CASSSTLGARTEAFF. CDR3 bases: TGTGCCAGCAGTTCTACCTTGGGGGCGCGGACTGAAGCTTTCTTT.

The rearrangement links TRBV19 to TRBJ2-1, with D possibly being TRBD1 (6 bases). V was pared by 1 base and J by 9 bases, with 10 bases between. Germline V lookup: CDR1 LNHDA, CDR2 SQIVND (reference sequence). The CDR3 loop spans 13 amino acids. Here the CDR3 DNA reads TGTGCCAGTAGTATAGTTGAGGGGGTTGAGCAGTTCTTC. The encoded protein is CASSIVEGVEQFF.

The CDR3 loop is CASSQGAIGYGYTF. The CDR3 region has the DNA TGTGCCAGCAGTCAGGGGGCTATCGGCTATGGCTACACCTTC. The chain combines TRBV2 with TRBJ1-2; 8 bases match TRBD1. The CDR3 extends over 14 amino acids. Trimming cost V 5 bases and J 4 bases; bases outside gene matches: 6. CDR1 is SNHLY, CDR2 FYNNEI, per germline.

This clone was found a few times. The chain employs TRBV18 and TRBJ1-1; no definite D call. Trimming stripped 0 bases from V and 0 bases from J, with 8 bases between. The germline CDR1 and CDR2 sequences are KGHSH and LQKENI. There are 15 residues in the CDR3. As DNA, the CDR3 is TGTGCCAGCTCACCACCGGCGCGGATGAACACTGAAGCTTTCTTT. Its translation is CASSPPARMNTEAFF.

Only a few counts were recorded for this clone. J is TRBJ2-1 and V is TRBV18; the D gene is possibly TRBD2 (7 bases). Germline V gene lookup returns CDR1 KGHSH and CDR2 LQKENI. The germline V and J ends were trimmed by 3 bases and 4 bases, with 19 bases remaining between them. The CDR3 extends over 17 amino acids. CDR3 coding DNA: TGTGCCAGCTCACCCCCCGGTGAGGGGGGGAGGTACAATGAGCAGTTCTTC. Its protein product is CASSPPGEGGRYNEQFF.

This sequence joins TRBV6-6 and TRBJ2-7; tentatively, D is TRBD1 (6 bases). Trimming stripped 6 bases from V and 1 base from J, with 7 bases between. The CDR3 consists of 12 residues. Germline assignment: CDR1 MNHNY and CDR2 SVGAGI (reference sequence). For the CDR3, the DNA is TGTGCCAGCAGACAGGGATCCTACGAGCAGTACTTC. This codes for CASRQGSYEQYF.

The chain combines TRBV28 with TRBJ1-1; 7 bases line up with TRBD1. The trim removed 8 bases at V and 4 bases at J, leaving 10 bases unmatched. There are 14 residues in the CDR3. Germline values: CDR1 MDHEN, CDR2 SYDVKM. CDR3 in amino acids: CASGQAFRSTEAFF. In DNA, the CDR3 is TGTGCCAGCGGACAGGCCTTTCGAAGCACTGAAGCTTTCTTT.

This clone showed up just a few times. This rearrangement joins TRBV7-3 to TRBJ2-6, with no clear D. V was clipped by 5 bases and J by 0 bases, with 8 bases between them. The CDR3 sequence is 15 residues long. Germline V gives CDR1 SGHTA, CDR2 FQGTGA. The CDR3 protein is CASSRQFSGANVLTF. The DNA for the CDR3 is TGTGCCAGCAGCCGACAATTCTCTGGGGCCAACGTCCTGACTTTC.

This rearrangement joins TRBV6-1 to TRBJ2-1, with D hard to call. Germline V gene sequence: CDR1 MNHNS, CDR2 SASEGT. V gave up 0 bases and J gave up 9 bases, with 6 bases separating them. CDR3 length: 12 residues. The DNA of the CDR3 is TGTGCCAGCAGTGAAGCGTCGGTTGAGCAGTTCTTC. Amino acid sequence: CASSEASVEQFF.

This rearrangement joins TRBV2 to TRBJ2-2; D possibly corresponds to TRBD1 (6 bases). The CDR3 has 16 residues. Germline-derived CDR1 and CDR2 are SNHLY and FYNNEI. The ends were cut back, 6 bases at V and 7 bases at J, with 21 bases in the middle. The CDR3 loop reads CASRTNTGKVVGELFF. CDR3 nucleotides: TGTGCCAGCAGGACTAACACAGGGAAGGTCGTCGGGGAGCTGTTTTTT.

This clone was observed a handful of times. V gene TRBV25-1 combines with J gene TRBJ2-1, with TRBD2 matching 11 bases. Germline CDR1 is MGHDK and CDR2 is SYGVNS. Trimming removed 6 bases from V and 1 base from J; junction bases left unmatched: 5. The CDR3 spans 16 residues. The CDR3 region is CASSSGLAASYNEQFF. In DNA form, the CDR3 reads TGTGCCAGCAGCTCGGGACTAGCGGCTTCCTACAATGAGCAGTTCTTC.

This clone was detected only a few times. V and J are TRBV13 and TRBJ2-7, with 7 bases that match TRBD1. The germline V gene has CDR1 PRHDT and CDR2 FYEKMQ (reference sequence). CDR3 length: 14 amino acids. V was pared by 5 bases and J by 6 bases, with 10 bases of the junction left unmatched. The CDR3 coding sequence is TGTGCCAGCAGCCACGACAGGGCCTTCCGCGAGCAGTACTTC. It translates to CASSHDRAFREQYF.

The chain employs TRBV30 and TRBJ2-7, with D possibly being TRBD1 (6 bases). The germline V and J ends were trimmed by 5 bases and 3 bases, with 20 bases remaining between them. The CDR3 extends over 15 amino acids. Germline CDR1 GTSNPN, CDR2 SVGIG (reference sequence). CDR3 residues: CAWQLGQGILYEQYF. Here the CDR3 DNA reads TGTGCCTGGCAACTAGGGCAGGGGATCCTCTACGAGCAGTACTTC.

The gene calls are TRBV7-9 and TRBJ1-3, with 8 positions matching TRBD1. With V trimmed by 7 bases and J by 2 bases, 4 bases remained unmatched. CDR1 and CDR2 (germline): SEHNR, FQNEAQ (reference sequence). There are 14 residues in the CDR3. CDR3 bases: TGTGCCAGCATCGACAGGGGAACTGGAAACACCATATATTTT. This sequence encodes CASIDRGTGNTIYF.

The J gene is TRBJ1-1, the V gene TRBV7-9, with D uncertain. V lost 5 bases and J lost 5, with 9 bases in between. This CDR3 comprises 12 residues. From germline, CDR1 is SEHNR and CDR2 FQNEAQ (reference sequence). CDR3 sequence reads: CASSLVATEAFF. The CDR3 DNA reads TGTGCCAGCAGCCTCGTGGCAACTGAAGCTTTCTTT.

The chain combines TRBV7-9 with TRBJ2-3, with 9 bases matching TRBD2. The CDR3 runs 15 residues. In germline, CDR1 is SEHNR, CDR2 FQNEAQ (reference sequence). The ends lost 5 bases at V and 4 bases at J; junction bases unmatched: 7. CDR3 in DNA: TGTGCCAGCAGCCCAGAGGCTAGCGGGGCAGATACGCAGTATTTT. It is translated as CASSPEASGADTQYF. Combining the CDR3 with reference TRBV7-9 and TRBJ2-3 gives the whole variable domain DTGVSQNPRHKITKRGQNVTFRCDPISEHNRLYWYRQTLGQGPEFLTYFQNEAQLEKSRLLSDRFSAERPKGSFSTLEIQRTEQGDSAMYLCASSPEASGADTQYFGPGTRLTVL.

This clone was picked up a small number of times. The CDR3 spells CASSPSSGGARETQYF. CDR3 DNA sequence: TGTGCCAGCTCACCGTCCAGCGGGGGGGCCCGAGAGACCCAGTACTTC. The chain links TRBV18 to TRBJ2-5; 10 bases are shared with TRBD2. This CDR3 spans 16 amino acids. V trimming: 3 bases; J trimming: 4 bases; junction bases outside the gene matches: 8. Germline values: CDR1 KGHSH, CDR2 LQKENI.

This clone has more than one count but fewer than ten. The same CDR3 also results from other DNA sequences found in this sample. This chain uses TRBV15 with TRBJ1-1; D gene unclear. Deletions cut 1 base from V and 4 bases from J, with 4 bases between. The CDR3 is 12 amino acids. Per the germline V gene, CDR1 is LNHNV and CDR2 is YYDKDF (reference sequence). CDR3 bases: TGTGCCACCAGCAGAGTGGGCACTGAAGCTTTCTTT. Its protein is CATSRVGTEAFF.

The chain carries TRBV2 and TRBJ1-1; D not resolved. The V gene's germline CDR1 is SNHLY and CDR2 FYNNEI. The CDR3 sequence is 12 residues long. V dropped 8 bases and J dropped 0 bases, with 7 bases sitting between them. The CDR3 is CASAVLNTEAFF. CDR3 DNA sequence: TGTGCCAGCGCAGTATTGAACACTGAAGCTTTCTTT. Based on the CDR3 plus reference TRBV2 and TRBJ1-1, the full variable domain is EPEVTQTPSHQVTQMGQEVILRCVPISNHLYFYWYRQILGQKVEFLVSFYNNEISEKSEIFDDQFSVERPDGSNFTLKIRSTKLEDSAMYFCASAVLNTEAFFGQGTRLTVV.

The chain employs TRBV4-1 and TRBJ1-1; the D is unclear. The CDR3 totals 14 residues. Trimming shortened V by 0 bases and J by 0 bases, and 5 bases separated the two germline ends. CDR1 is MGHRA, CDR2 YSYEKL, per germline. CDR3 loop: CASSQDRMNTEAFF. CDR3 bases: TGCGCCAGCAGCCAAGACAGGATGAACACTGAAGCTTTCTTT.

The J gene is TRBJ1-2, the V gene TRBV30; tentative D call: TRBD1 (5 bases). Germline lookup yields CDR1 GTSNPN and CDR2 SVGIG (reference sequence). CDR3 length: 11 residues. V was shortened by 4 bases and J by 8 bases, with 11 bases between the two germline ends. In DNA, the CDR3 is TGTGCCTGGACCACTGGGACGGGCTACACCTTC. Translating it yields CAWTTGTGYTF.